The TCR delta chain under discussion was sequenced for a study of γδ T cells in repeated Plasmodium falciparum infection. Study-wide background: Age- and gender-matched Australian children served as comparison for malaria-exposed Malian children. Malaria-naive adults were infected with P. falciparum NF54 four times over around 600 days. General observations from the study: In Vdelta2-negative, largely Vdelta1+, gammadelta repertoires, repeated controlled infections appeared to drive clonal selection waves.

For this clone: What it binds is not known. Translating this DNA gives a protein that differs at residue 12 from the TCRdb one, which belongs to a much larger clone; a read error is likely, and the protein shown is this translation.

Vgamma9/Vdelta2+ and Vdelta2-negative gammadelta T cells were flow-sorted from PBMC for bulk sequencing. The CDR3 runs 17 residues. The V gene's germline CDR1 is TSWWSYY and CDR2 QGS. Trimming cost V 2 bases and J 4 bases, with 20 bases left between them. TCRdb redid clone calling on the multiplex PCR reads using CATT. This sample has 50,000 to 55,000 delta-chain clones; approximately 1.8% occur once, and the top ten carry 24%. The source is a pool of human donors (malaria-infected and uninfected, not separated). Sequencing was done on a sample of gamma-delta T cells from blood. The chain is built from TRDV1 and TRDJ1; D perhaps matches TRDD2 (5 bases). As TCRdb names no J gene, one was assigned here on the basis of a DNA match to germline. CDR3 sequence reads: CALGEDPSLIYIDKLIF. Written as DNA, the CDR3 is TGTGCTCTTGGGGAAGACCCTTCTCTTATCTACATCGATAAACTCATCTTT.